A selection of T cell receptor beta chains follows, all from one sample in a study of neurological immune-mediated disorders. TCRdb called the 5' RACE reads again in MiXCR, with one record for every CDR3 protein. The table lists roughly 70,000 distinct CDR3 sequences, roughly 4.8% of them singletons. The material sequenced was PBMCs. The receptors here all came from a woman in her 70s with multiple sclerosis. The CDR3 runs from the conserved cysteine through the conserved F or W. A D gene is named only where the DNA matches it firmly. Size is stated for part of the rows, as once, few or many counts, or as a class when the clone is expanded.

d_call	v_call	j_call	clone_size	cdr3_aa	cdr3_nt
TRBD2	TRBV7-2	TRBJ2-7	many	CASSLGGLAGGIYEQYF	TGTGCCAGCAGCTTAGGGGGACTAGCGGGAGGGATCTACGAGCAGTACTTC
.	TRBV20-1	TRBJ1-4	many	CSATKMGEKLFF	TGCAGTGCTACCAAGATGGGCGAAAAACTGTTTTTT
.	TRBV24-1	TRBJ2-3	many	CATSARGGPDTQYF	TGTGCCACCAGTGCCCGCGGAGGGCCAGATACGCAGTATTTT
TRBD2	TRBV5-5	TRBJ2-1	many	CASSLTPSGSLYNEQFF	TGTGCCAGCAGCTTGACGCCTAGCGGGAGTCTCTACAATGAGCAGTTCTTC
.	TRBV6-1	TRBJ2-1	many	CASSVDWAPDEQFF	TGTGCCAGCAGTGTGGATTGGGCCCCGGATGAGCAGTTCTTC
.	TRBV6-2/TRBV6-3	TRBJ2-1	many	CASSYLVGLGKLNEQFF	TGTGCCAGCAGTTACCTTGTCGGACTGGGGAAATTGAATGAGCAGTTCTTC
TRBD2	TRBV12-3/TRBV12-4	TRBJ2-3	many	CASSPQLGLARVSTDTQYF	TGTGCCAGCAGTCCCCAATTGGGACTAGCGAGAGTAAGCACAGATACGCAGTATTTT
.	TRBV6-2/TRBV6-3	TRBJ2-6	many	CASRPSSSGANVLTF	TGTGCCAGCAGACCCTCGAGCTCTGGGGCCAACGTCCTGACTTTC
.	TRBV20-1	TRBJ1-5	few	CSASLARRIDQPQHF	TGCAGTGCTAGTCTCGCGCGGAGAATTGATCAGCCCCAGCATTTT
.	TRBV7-2	TRBJ2-3	many	CASSPRGSTDTQYF	TGTGCCAGCAGCCCCAGAGGGAGCACAGATACGCAGTATTTT
.	TRBV5-4	TRBJ2-3	many	CASSDRPDTQYF	TGTGCCAGCAGCGATAGGCCAGATACGCAGTATTTT
.	TRBV20-1	TRBJ2-7	.	CSAPRVPGTYEQYF	TGCAGTGCGCCCCGGGTCCCGGGGACCTACGAGCAGTACTTC
TRBD1	TRBV12-3/TRBV12-4	TRBJ1-1	many	CASSPREGALNTEAFF	TGTGCCAGCAGCCCCCGGGAGGGGGCTCTGAACACTGAAGCTTTCTTT
.	TRBV6-2/TRBV6-3	TRBJ1-6	many	CASTQPPTNSPLHF	TGTGCCAGCACCCAACCGCCAACGAATTCACCCCTCCACTTT
TRBD2	TRBV29-1	TRBJ2-3	many	CSVEGSGITDTQYF	TGCAGCGTTGAAGGTAGCGGGATAACAGATACGCAGTATTTT
.	TRBV7-2	TRBJ1-5	.	CASSFSGGSNQPQHF	TGTGCCAGCAGCTTTTCGGGAGGCAGCAATCAGCCCCAGCATTTT
TRBD2	TRBV4-1	TRBJ2-1	many	CASSQEPGLYNNEQFF	TGCGCCAGCAGCCAAGAGCCGGGACTATATAACAATGAGCAGTTCTTC
.	TRBV20-1	TRBJ1-1	.	CSARGLFQKRSMNTEAFF	TGCAGTGCTAGAGGTTTGTTCCAGAAAAGGTCTATGAACACTGAAGCTTTCTTT
TRBD2	TRBV6-5	TRBJ2-7	many	CASSYPSAGGPHEQYF	TGTGCCAGCAGTTACCCCTCTGCGGGAGGGCCCCACGAGCAGTACTTC
.	TRBV28	TRBJ1-5	many	CASRVGGVVMGNQPQHF	TGTGCCAGCAGGGTAGGGGGGGTTGTTATGGGCAATCAGCCCCAGCATTTT
TRBD1	TRBV20-1	TRBJ1-1	many	CSASRTGVSEAFF	TGCAGTGCTAGTCGGACAGGGGTGTCTGAAGCTTTCTTT
.	TRBV5-1	TRBJ2-2	many	CASTSSGGNTGELFF	TGCGCCAGCACCTCAAGCGGCGGCAACACCGGGGAGCTGTTTTTT
.	TRBV3-1	TRBJ2-1	medium-sized	CASSPNANNEQFF	TGTGCCAGCAGCCCTAACGCTAACAATGAGCAGTTCTTC
.	TRBV6-5	TRBJ1-5	few	CASSIRGRQPQHF	TGTGCCAGCAGCATACGCGGGCGTCAGCCCCAGCATTTT
TRBD2	TRBV7-2	TRBJ2-7	.	CASRPSSGRAGEQYF	TGTGCCAGCAGGCCTTCTAGCGGGAGGGCCGGCGAGCAGTACTTC
TRBD2	TRBV12-3/TRBV12-4	TRBJ2-7	many	CASSPSGVYEQYF	TGTGCCAGCAGCCCTAGCGGGGTCTACGAGCAGTACTTC
TRBD2	TRBV5-1	TRBJ2-5	many	CASTSGVASGGRETQYF	TGCGCCAGCACCTCCGGAGTGGCTAGCGGGGGGCGGGAGACCCAGTACTTC
.	TRBV20-1	TRBJ1-4	many	CSVPSGGTNEKLFF	TGCAGTGTCCCGTCGGGGGGAACTAATGAAAAACTGTTTTTT
.	TRBV5-1	TRBJ2-1	many	CASSLESGSYNEQFF	TGCGCCAGCAGCTTGGAGTCTGGCTCCTACAATGAGCAGTTCTTC
TRBD2	TRBV6-6	TRBJ2-6	few	CASINGGSGANVLTF	TGTGCCAGCATTAACGGGGGGTCTGGGGCCAACGTCCTGACTTTC
.	TRBV9	TRBJ2-2	many	CASSVDWTANTGELFF	TGTGCCAGCAGCGTAGATTGGACAGCAAACACCGGGGAGCTGTTTTTT